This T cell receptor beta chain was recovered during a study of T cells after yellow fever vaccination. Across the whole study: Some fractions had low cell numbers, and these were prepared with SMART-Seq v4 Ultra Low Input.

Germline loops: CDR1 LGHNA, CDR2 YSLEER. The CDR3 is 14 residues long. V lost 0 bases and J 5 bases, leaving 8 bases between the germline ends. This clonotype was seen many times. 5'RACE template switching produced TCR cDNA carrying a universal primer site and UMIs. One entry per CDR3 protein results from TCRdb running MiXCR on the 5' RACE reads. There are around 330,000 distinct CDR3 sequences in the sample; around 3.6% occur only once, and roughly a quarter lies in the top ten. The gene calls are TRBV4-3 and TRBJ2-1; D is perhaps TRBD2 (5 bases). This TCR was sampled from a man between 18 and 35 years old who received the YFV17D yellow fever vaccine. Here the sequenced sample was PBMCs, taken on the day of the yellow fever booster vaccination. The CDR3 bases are TGCGCCAGCAGCCAAGATATCGGGGACAATGAGCAGTTCTTC. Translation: CASSQDIGDNEQFF.